This TCR beta chain was identified during a study of T-cell reconstitution after alpha-beta-depleted transplantation in children. Findings and limits, study-wide: At one year after transplant, newly produced T cells mostly accounted for T-cell counts and diversity. Recipient T cells and thymic progenitors that survived were the source of the high TCRbeta diversity seen at day 60 in some patients. There were reportedly several hundred expanded graft clones from which alpha-beta T cells came about two months after transplant.

This CDR3 has 15 residues. The ends lost 5 bases at V and 8 bases at J; junction bases unmatched: 11. The germline gives CDR1 MDHEN, CDR2 SYDVKM. In this sample, this clonotype turned up many times. Its antigen is not known. Unique molecular identifiers were used to barcode this TCRbeta library. TCRdb independently ran MiXCR on the PCR reads; one entry per CDR3 protein. The repertoire includes about 140,000 distinct CDR3 sequences, more than 8% of them detected once, and around a sixth sits in the top ten. Sample: PBMCs, mostly from graft donor cells, taken 180 days after TCRalphabeta/CD19-depleted stem cell transplant. The genes are TRBV28 and TRBJ1-4; 7 bases agree with TRBD1. This sequence was found in a female patient aged 2-10 years who had a stem cell transplant for congenital amegakaryocytic thrombocytopenia, so the T cells may come from the graft donor. CDR3 protein: CASSPSQGRREKLFF. CDR3 nucleotides: TGTGCCAGCAGTCCCTCACAGGGGCGGAGGGAAAAACTGTTTTTT.